This TCR beta chain originates from a study of radiotherapy plus CTLA-4 blockade in lung cancer. The CDR3 is 15 amino acids. Unmatched junction bases numbered 10, after V lost 6 bases and J lost 4 bases. The V gene's germline CDR1 is MNHNY and CDR2 SVGAGI (reference sequence). The method was immunoSEQ multiplex PCR; TCRdb's version includes in-frame clones alone and lacks a portion of them. Of 40,000 to 45,000 clones listed, under 80% were seen once; the top ten hold roughly 10%. This chain uses TRBV6-6 with TRBJ1-2; 8 nucleotides match TRBD1. The sequenced sample was peripheral blood, obtained from a patient treated with radiotherapy plus ipilimumab. The clonotype was recovered from a human donor with non-small cell lung cancer who had stable disease on radiotherapy plus ipilimumab. In DNA form, the CDR3 reads TGTGCCAGCAGCTTCCGGGACAGGCTCTTCTATGGCTACACCTTC. Protein sequence: CASSFRDRLFYGYTF.